The 12 T cell receptor beta chains below come from one sample, sequenced in a study of spatial heterogeneity in lung cancer. Time point described: sample taken at primary tumor resection. The antigens of these receptors remain unknown. The study, taken as a whole, reports: It was found that expanded intratumoral alpha and beta TCR counts tracked tumor mutation counts.

A single record per CDR3 protein comes from TCRdb applying MiXCR to the 5' RACE reads. The data contain a few thousand distinct CDR3 sequences, roughly 5% of them singletons. The source was lung tumor tissue, collected at surgery. The receptors stem from a male donor with early-stage non-small cell lung cancer.

This clonotype qualifies as medium-sized (0.01 to 0.1%). The genes are TRBV14 and TRBJ2-5; D ambiguous. Germline V CDR1 and CDR2: SGHDN, FVKESK. This CDR3 contains 13 residues. Trimming stripped 5 bases from V and 3 bases from J, with 10 bases between. In DNA, the CDR3 is TGTGCCAGCAGCTCACAGAGAGAAGAGACCCAGTACTTC. It specifies CASSSQREETQYF.

Judged by abundance, this clonotype is medium-sized. The rearrangement joins TRBV6-6 to TRBJ1-5, with D possibly matching TRBD1 (5 bases). V gave up 4 bases and J gave up 4 bases, with 11 bases separating them. This CDR3 region has 14 residues. CDR1 and CDR2 from the germline V gene are MNHNY and SVGAGI (reference sequence). CDR3 in amino acids: CASSSAGLNQPQHF. For the CDR3, the DNA is TGTGCCAGCAGTTCTGCAGGGTTAAATCAGCCCCAGCATTTT.

In its sample, this clonotype ranks as medium-sized. This chain connects TRBV5-4 to TRBJ2-1, with 13 bases aligning to TRBD2. Germline CDR1 and CDR2: SGHNT and YYREEE (reference sequence). This CDR3 has 15 amino acids. J lost 9 bases, V lost 4 bases, and 7 bases had no gene match. In nucleotides, the CDR3 is TGTGCCAGCAGCCGGACTAGCGGGAGTAGCTTTGAGCAGTTCTTC. Residues: CASSRTSGSSFEQFF.

In its sample, this clonotype was seen many times. The rearrangement uses TRBV5-1 and TRBJ1-4, with D perhaps matching TRBD1 (5 bases). V was shortened by 3 bases and J by 7 bases, with 16 bases between the two germline ends. The length of the CDR3 is 15 residues. Per germline, CDR1 SGHRS and CDR2 YFSETQ. This CDR3 reads CASSSDGGQSEKLFF. CDR3 bases: TGCGCCAGCAGCTCTGACGGTGGACAAAGTGAAAAACTGTTTTTT.

This clonotype is medium-sized. This chain connects TRBV6-2 or TRBV6-3 to TRBJ2-7, with 10 positions matching TRBD2. V shed 1 base and J 2 bases; nucleotides not matched to a gene: 14. Germline CDR1 MNHEY, CDR2 SVGEGT. CDR3 length: 19 amino acids. The CDR3 protein is CASSYWVKASGSSTYEQYF. CDR3 coding DNA: TGTGCCAGCAGTTACTGGGTAAAAGCTAGCGGGAGTTCTACCTACGAGCAGTACTTC.

Relative to its sample, this clonotype is medium-sized. Here the CDR3 reads CASTPYNEQFF. As DNA, the CDR3 is TGTGCCAGCACCCCCTACAATGAGCAGTTCTTC. V and J are TRBV11-2 and TRBJ2-1; no clear D gene. V shed 7 bases and J shed 2 bases, with 3 bases lying between them. Per germline, CDR1 SGHAT and CDR2 FQNNGV. There are 11 residues in the CDR3.

This clonotype was seen a few times. The CDR3, as DNA: TGTGCCAGCAGCTCGGATGGAGGGGATACCCTCCACTTT. This translates into CASSSDGGDTLHF. The J gene is TRBJ1-6, the V gene TRBV7-2; maybe TRBD1 (5 bases). CDR3 length: 13 residues. V was pared by 4 bases and J by 14 bases, with 15 bases between. Germline lookup yields CDR1 SGHTA and CDR2 FQGNSA.

This clonotype is large. The rearrangement uses TRBV14 and TRBJ2-1; 13 bases match TRBD2. CDR3 length: 20 amino acids. V lost 0 bases to trimming and J lost 4 bases; unmatched junction nucleotides: 12. Germline V CDR1 and CDR2: SGHDN, FVKESK. CDR3 DNA: TGTGCCAGCAGCCAAGACTTCAGGACTAGCGGGAGATCGGGATACAATGAGCAGTTCTTC. Its translation is CASSQDFRTSGRSGYNEQFF.

This chain connects TRBV2 to TRBJ2-3; possible D gene TRBD1, 6 bases. The V and J ends lost 7 bases and 2 bases respectively, with 13 bases between them. Germline lookup yields CDR1 SNHLY and CDR2 FYNNEI. This CDR3 is 14 amino acids long. In DNA, the CDR3 is TGTGCCAGCAAAGACAGGATTTCCACAGATACGCAGTATTTT. This encodes CASKDRISTDTQYF. The complete variable domain, with remaining parts taken from reference TRBV2 and TRBJ2-3, reads EPEVTQTPSHQVTQMGQEVILRCVPISNHLYFYWYRQILGQKVEFLVSFYNNEISEKSEIFDDQFSVERPDGSNFTLKIRSTKLEDSAMYFCASKDRISTDTQYFGPGTRLTVL.

This clonotype occurred a few times. The V and J genes are TRBV11-2 and TRBJ1-6; no firm D call. V was pared by 5 bases and J by 0 bases, with 11 bases between. There are 16 residues in the CDR3. Germline values: CDR1 SGHAT, CDR2 FQNNGV. CDR3 region: CASSKDRSSYNSPLHF. The DNA of the CDR3 is TGTGCCAGCAGCAAAGACCGGAGCTCCTATAATTCACCCCTCCACTTT.

By share, this clonotype ranks as medium-sized. V usage is TRBV29-1 and J usage is TRBJ2-3; D unclear. V dropped 5 bases and J dropped 1 base, with 7 bases sitting between them. Germline values: CDR1 SQVTM, CDR2 ANQGSEA. There are 12 residues in the CDR3. CDR3: CSVPRGTDTQYF. In DNA, the CDR3 is TGCAGCGTTCCGAGAGGCACAGATACGCAGTATTTT.

By sample fraction, this clonotype is medium-sized (0.01 to 0.1%). This chain connects TRBV29-1 to TRBJ2-3, with no clear D. Per germline, CDR1 SQVTM and CDR2 ANQGSEA. The CDR3 contains 14 residues. Trimming pared 4 bases from V and 4 bases from J, leaving 15 bases between. The DNA of the CDR3 is TGCAGCGTTGCCCGGGTAGGAGCATCAGATACGCAGTATTTT. Protein sequence: CSVARVGASDTQYF.